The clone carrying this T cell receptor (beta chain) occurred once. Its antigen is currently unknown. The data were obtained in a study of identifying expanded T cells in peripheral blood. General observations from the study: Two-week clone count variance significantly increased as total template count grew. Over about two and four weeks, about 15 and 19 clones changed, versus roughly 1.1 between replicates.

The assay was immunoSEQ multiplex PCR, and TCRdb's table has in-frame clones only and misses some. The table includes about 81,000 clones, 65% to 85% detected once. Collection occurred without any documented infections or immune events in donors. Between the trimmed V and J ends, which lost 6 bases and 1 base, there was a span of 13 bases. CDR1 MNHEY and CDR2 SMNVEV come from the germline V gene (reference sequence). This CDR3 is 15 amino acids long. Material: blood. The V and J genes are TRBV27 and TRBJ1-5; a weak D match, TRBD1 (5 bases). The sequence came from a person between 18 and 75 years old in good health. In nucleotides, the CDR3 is TGTGCCAGCAGCCAAGGAGCAGGGAGCAATCAGCCCCAGCATTTT. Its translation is CASSQGAGSNQPQHF.